The 19 T cell receptor beta chains presented below share a single source sample, sequenced in a study of regulatory T cells in long-lasting Graves disease. To make TCR beta libraries, researchers used iRepertoire HTBI primers and Arm-PCR of CDR3 regions. TCRdb itself ran the multiplex PCR reads through MiXCR, one entry per CDR3 protein. The sample has hundreds of thousands of distinct CDR3 sequences; 16% are singletons. As to time point: newly diagnosed GD, antithyroid drugs for less than 3 months. PBMC-derived RNA was used for the TCR library. The sample was also linked to a second study, of T cells in Graves' hyperthyroidism and ophthalmopathy.

The sample consisted of peripheral blood mononuclear cells (PBMCs), taken at new diagnosis, from a patient treated with antithyroid drugs. Receptor source: a man aged 35 to 55 with Graves disease.

The chain links TRBV9 to TRBJ2-3; 7 bases agree with TRBD1. V lost 0 bases and J lost 4; bases outside the gene matches: 8. CDR1 and CDR2 (germline): SGDLS, YYNGEE. The CDR3 spans 16 residues. Here the CDR3 reads CASSVEPRQGPDTQYF. In DNA form, the CDR3 reads TGTGCCAGCAGCGTAGAACCCAGACAGGGACCAGATACGCAGTATTTT.

The sample holds many counts of this clonotype. J is TRBJ2-6 and V is TRBV5-5, with D tentatively TRBD1 or TRBD2 (5 bases each). This CDR3 has 17 amino acids. The V gene lost 4 bases and the J gene lost 2 bases, with 16 bases spanning the gap. The germline V gene has CDR1 SGHKS and CDR2 YYEKEE (reference sequence). In DNA, the CDR3 is TGTGCCAGCAGCCCGGACACCGGGGCCGCTGGGGCCAACGTCCTGACTTTC. It translates to CASSPDTGAAGANVLTF.

This clonotype was observed a few times. The CDR3 here is CASSLRGDNEQYF. The CDR3 DNA is TGTGCCAGCAGCCTTCGTGGGGATAACGAGCAGTACTTC. The rearrangement uses TRBV7-2 and TRBJ2-7, with D uncertain. The CDR3 spans 13 residues. The V end was cut by 5 bases, the J end by 5 bases, with 13 bases between. Germline-derived CDR1 and CDR2 are SGHTA and FQGNSA.

This clonotype was seen many times. CDR3 coding DNA: TGTGCCAGCAGTGGGGACAGGGCTAAATTCTTCGTCGGCTACACCTTC. Translated: CASSGDRAKFFVGYTF. The genes are TRBV6-1 and TRBJ1-2; TRBD1 matches 9 bases. Germline CDR1 reads MNHNS; CDR2 reads SASEGT. This CDR3 contains 16 residues. V lost 4 bases to trimming and J lost 8 bases; unmatched junction nucleotides: 14.

This clonotype was found a few times. The V gene is TRBV4-1, the J gene TRBJ1-1; D is unclear. The V end was cut by 0 bases, the J end by 7 bases, with 15 bases between. The CDR3 covers 15 residues. CDR1 MGHRA and CDR2 YSYEKL come from the germline V gene. The DNA for the CDR3 is TGCGCCAGCAGCCAAGAGTTAAGGCGGCACAGTGAAGCTTTCTTT. This translates into CASSQELRRHSEAFF.

This clonotype was counted ten times or more. The chain carries TRBV28 and TRBJ2-1, with D tentatively TRBD2 (6 bases). This CDR3 is 13 amino acids long. From germline, CDR1 is MDHEN and CDR2 SYDVKM. The germline V and J ends were trimmed by 11 bases and 4 bases, with 15 bases remaining between them. The CDR3 loop reads CAGGRGRYNEQFF. The CDR3 DNA is TGTGCCGGAGGGCGGGGACGGTACAATGAGCAGTTCTTC.

Ten or more counts support this clonotype. The J gene is TRBJ2-7, the V gene TRBV30; no firm D call. V shed 4 bases and J shed 3 bases, with 7 bases lying between them. Germline values: CDR1 GTSNPN, CDR2 SVGIG (reference sequence). This CDR3 spans 11 amino acids. This CDR3 reads CAWTRSYEQYF. The CDR3 nucleotides are TGTGCCTGGACACGAAGCTACGAGCAGTACTTC.

This clonotype was found many times. V and J are TRBV9 and TRBJ1-2; D may be TRBD1 (5 bases). The CDR3 is 14 residues long. V dropped 0 bases and J dropped 4 bases, with 10 bases sitting between them. Germline CDR1 and CDR2: SGDLS and YYNGEE. The DNA for the CDR3 is TGTGCCAGCAGCGTAGAATCAGGGCTCTATGGCTACACCTTC. It codes for CASSVESGLYGYTF.

The V call is TRBV6-1, the J call TRBJ1-3; D is ambiguous. Germline V lookup: CDR1 MNHNS, CDR2 SASEGT. The CDR3 runs 12 residues. V lost 8 bases and J 0 bases, leaving 5 bases between the germline ends. CDR3 bases: TGTGCCAGCGCCGGCTCTGGAAACACCATATATTTT. This translates into CASAGSGNTIYF.

This clonotype was observed many times. The gene calls are TRBV2 and TRBJ2-3, with 10 bases matching TRBD1. Germline loops: CDR1 SNHLY, CDR2 FYNNEI. CDR3 length equals 14 residues. With 8 bases clipped from V and 3 bases from J, the junction kept 5 bases outside the gene matches. CDR3: CASVRDRGTDTQYF. The CDR3 nucleotides are TGTGCCAGCGTCCGGGACAGGGGAACAGATACGCAGTATTTT.

The sample holds many counts of this clonotype. The chain is built from TRBV6-1 and TRBJ2-5; D perhaps matches TRBD1 (5 bases). V lost 6 bases, J lost 4 bases, and 15 bases lay in between. Germline CDR1 reads MNHNS; CDR2 reads SASEGT. This CDR3 spans 14 amino acids. The CDR3 bases are TGTGCCAGCAGACCTCGACAGACGAGAGAGACCCAGTACTTC. This codes for CASRPRQTRETQYF.

This clonotype has ten or more counts. This chain links TRBV5-1 with TRBJ2-2; D tentatively reads TRBD1 or TRBD2 (6 bases each). The CDR3 runs to 15 residues. V was shortened by 0 bases and J by 5 bases, with 11 bases between the two germline ends. Per the germline V gene, CDR1 is SGHRS and CDR2 is YFSETQ. Here the CDR3 reads CASSLARGQTGELFF. CDR3 bases: TGCGCCAGCAGCTTGGCCCGGGGGCAAACCGGGGAGCTGTTTTTT.

This clonotype has at least ten counts. The chain uses TRBV19 and TRBJ2-3, with D perhaps assigned TRBD1 or TRBD2 (5 bases each). This CDR3 comprises 16 residues. The germline V gene encodes CDR1 LNHDA and CDR2 SQIVND (reference sequence). V was clipped by 3 bases and J by 0 bases, with 13 bases between them. The CDR3 loop is CASSIIGTASTDTQYF. For the CDR3, the DNA is TGTGCCAGTAGTATCATCGGGACCGCCAGCACAGATACGCAGTATTTT.

At least ten counts were recorded for this clonotype. This chain links TRBV11-2 with TRBJ2-7, with a weak D call TRBD1 (6 bases). Trimming cost V 10 bases and J 1 base, with 17 bases left between them. Germline loops: CDR1 SGHAT, CDR2 FQNNGV. The length of the CDR3 is 14 residues. CDR3 loop: CAIQGRGFSYEQYF. In nucleotides, the CDR3 is TGTGCCATCCAGGGAAGGGGGTTTTCCTACGAGCAGTACTTC.

This clonotype came up a few times. The rearrangement links TRBV28 to TRBJ2-7; TRBD2 might be the D (5 bases). This CDR3 is built from 13 residues. V dropped 6 bases and J dropped 5 bases, with 14 bases sitting between them. Germline V gene lookup returns CDR1 MDHEN and CDR2 SYDVKM. This chain's CDR3 is CASSLATRHEQYF. The CDR3 nucleotides are TGTGCCAGCAGCTTAGCGACACGACACGAGCAGTACTTC.

This clonotype was detected many times. The V gene is TRBV2, the J gene TRBJ2-5, with TRBD2 matching 11 bases. The CDR3 totals 14 residues. Germline V CDR1 and CDR2: SNHLY, FYNNEI. V trimming: 7 bases; J trimming: 3 bases; junction bases outside the gene matches: 4. The CDR3 loop is CASTVSGGEETQYF. The CDR3 nucleotides read TGTGCCAGCACCGTTAGCGGGGGGGAAGAGACCCAGTACTTC.

The chain joins TRBV4-2 to TRBJ1-2; weak D call: TRBD1 (6 bases). Trimming left V 0 bases short and J 4 bases short, with 15 bases between. Germline CDR1 and CDR2: LGHNA and YNFKEQ. The CDR3 runs 16 residues. The CDR3, as DNA: TGTGCCAGCAGCCAAGATGGGCCAGGGGCTGGCTATGGCTACACCTTC. It codes for CASSQDGPGAGYGYTF.

This clonotype was observed at least ten times. This chain connects TRBV24-1 to TRBJ2-1; 10 bases match TRBD1. J was trimmed by 10 bases and V by 5 bases; bases with no gene match: 10. Germline CDR1 and CDR2: KGHDR and SFDVKD. The CDR3 length is 15 residues. CDR3 amino acids: CATSVRDRGFGEQFF. The DNA of the CDR3 is TGTGCCACCAGTGTAAGGGACAGGGGCTTCGGGGAGCAGTTCTTC.

This clonotype has at least ten counts. V is TRBV12-3 or TRBV12-4 and J is TRBJ2-5, with D maybe TRBD2 (5 bases). V lost 5 bases and J 7 bases, leaving 14 bases between the germline ends. This CDR3 has 13 amino acids. The CDR3: CASSRNERGTQYF. For the CDR3, the DNA is TGTGCCAGCAGTAGAAACGAACGGGGGACCCAGTACTTC.